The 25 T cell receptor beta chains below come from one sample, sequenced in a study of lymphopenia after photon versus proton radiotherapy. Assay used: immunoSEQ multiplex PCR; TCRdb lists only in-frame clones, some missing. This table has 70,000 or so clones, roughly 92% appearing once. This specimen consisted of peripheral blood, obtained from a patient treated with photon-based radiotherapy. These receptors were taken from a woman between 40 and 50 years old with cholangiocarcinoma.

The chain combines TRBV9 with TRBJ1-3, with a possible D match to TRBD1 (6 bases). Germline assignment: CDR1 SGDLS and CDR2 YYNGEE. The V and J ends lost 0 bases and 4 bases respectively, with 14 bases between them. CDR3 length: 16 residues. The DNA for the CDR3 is TGTGCCAGCAGCGTAGGAGGGGGGGCGCTGGGAAACACCATATATTTT. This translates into CASSVGGGALGNTIYF.

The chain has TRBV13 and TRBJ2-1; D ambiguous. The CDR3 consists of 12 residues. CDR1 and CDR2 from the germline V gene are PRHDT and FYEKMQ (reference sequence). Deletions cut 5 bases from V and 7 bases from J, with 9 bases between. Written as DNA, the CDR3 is TGTGCCAGCAGCCTGCAAGTGAATGAGCAGTTCTTC. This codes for CASSLQVNEQFF.

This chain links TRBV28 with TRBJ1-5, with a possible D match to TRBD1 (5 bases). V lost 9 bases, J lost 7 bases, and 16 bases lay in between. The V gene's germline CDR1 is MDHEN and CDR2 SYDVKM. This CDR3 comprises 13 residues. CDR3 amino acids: CASITGGGQPQHF. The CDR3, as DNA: TGTGCCAGTATAACAGGCGGAGGCCAGCCCCAGCATTTT.

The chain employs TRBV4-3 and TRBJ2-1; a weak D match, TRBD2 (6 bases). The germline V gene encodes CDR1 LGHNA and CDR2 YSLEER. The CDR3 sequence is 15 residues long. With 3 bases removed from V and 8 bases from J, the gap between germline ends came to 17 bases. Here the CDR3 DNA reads TGCGCCAGCAGCCAGGAGGGGCTAGCGAACGATGAGCAGTTCTTC. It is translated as CASSQEGLANDEQFF.

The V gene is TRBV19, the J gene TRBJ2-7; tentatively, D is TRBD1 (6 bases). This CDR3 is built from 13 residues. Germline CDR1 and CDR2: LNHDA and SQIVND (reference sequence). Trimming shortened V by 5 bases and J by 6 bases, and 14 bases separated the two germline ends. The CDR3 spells CASSGGNRAEQYF. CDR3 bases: TGTGCCAGTAGTGGGGGCAATCGAGCCGAGCAGTACTTC.

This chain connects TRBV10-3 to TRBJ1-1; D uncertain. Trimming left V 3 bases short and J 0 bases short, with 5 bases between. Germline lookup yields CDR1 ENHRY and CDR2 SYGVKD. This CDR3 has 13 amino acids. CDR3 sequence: CAISDILNTEAFF. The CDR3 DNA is TGTGCCATCAGTGACATCCTGAACACTGAAGCTTTCTTT.

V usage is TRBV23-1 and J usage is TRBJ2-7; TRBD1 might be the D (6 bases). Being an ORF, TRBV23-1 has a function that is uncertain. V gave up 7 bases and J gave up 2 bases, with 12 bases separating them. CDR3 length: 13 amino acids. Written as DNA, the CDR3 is TGCGCCAGCACCCTGTGGGGGCCCTACGAGCAGTACTTC. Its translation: CASTLWGPYEQYF.

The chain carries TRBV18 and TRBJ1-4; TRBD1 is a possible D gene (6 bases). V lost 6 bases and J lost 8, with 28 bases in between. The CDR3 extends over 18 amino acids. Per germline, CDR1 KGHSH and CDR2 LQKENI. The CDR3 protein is CASSPRGPGGGRGEKLFF. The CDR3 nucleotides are TGTGCCAGCTCCCCTCGGGGGCCCGGAGGGGGGCGCGGCGAAAAACTGTTTTTT. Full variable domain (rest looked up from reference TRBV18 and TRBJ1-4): NAGVMQNPRHLVRRRGQEARLRCSPMKGHSHVYWYRQLPEEGLKFMVYLQKENIIDESGMPKERFSAEFPKEGPSILRIQQVVRGDSAAYFCASSPRGPGGGRGEKLFFGSGTQLSVL.

The CDR3 DNA is TGTGCCAGCAGCCAAGAGCGACAGGGCCCCCGGGGCACTGAAGCTTTCTTT. It is translated as CASSQERQGPRGTEAFF. The V and J genes are TRBV4-2 and TRBJ1-1, with 7 bases identical to TRBD1. Germline lookup yields CDR1 LGHNA and CDR2 YNFKEQ. The CDR3 is 17 residues long. With 0 bases clipped from V and 4 bases from J, the junction kept 11 bases outside the gene matches.

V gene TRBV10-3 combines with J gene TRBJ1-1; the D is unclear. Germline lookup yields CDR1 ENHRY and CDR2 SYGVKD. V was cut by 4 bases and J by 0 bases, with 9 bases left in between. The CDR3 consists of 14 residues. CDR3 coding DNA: TGTGCCATCAGTGTGTCGGGGATGAACACTGAAGCTTTCTTT. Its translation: CAISVSGMNTEAFF.

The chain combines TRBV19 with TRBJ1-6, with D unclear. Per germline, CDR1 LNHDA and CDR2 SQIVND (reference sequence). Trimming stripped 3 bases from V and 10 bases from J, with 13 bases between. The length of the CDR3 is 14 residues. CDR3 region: CASSMSRTLSPLHF. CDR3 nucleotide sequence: TGTGCCAGTAGTATGAGCAGGACCCTGTCACCCCTCCACTTT.

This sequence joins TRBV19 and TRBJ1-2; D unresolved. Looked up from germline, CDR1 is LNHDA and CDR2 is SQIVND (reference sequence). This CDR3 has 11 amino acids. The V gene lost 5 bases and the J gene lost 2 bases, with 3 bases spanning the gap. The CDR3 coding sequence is TGTGCCAGTAGTTTGAACTATGGCTACACCTTC. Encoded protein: CASSLNYGYTF.

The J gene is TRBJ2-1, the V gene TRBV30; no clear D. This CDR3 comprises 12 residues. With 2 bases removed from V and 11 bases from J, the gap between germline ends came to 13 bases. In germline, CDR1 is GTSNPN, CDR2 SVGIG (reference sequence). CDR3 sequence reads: CAWSRPLTKQFF. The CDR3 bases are TGTGCCTGGAGTCGGCCCTTAACAAAGCAGTTCTTC.

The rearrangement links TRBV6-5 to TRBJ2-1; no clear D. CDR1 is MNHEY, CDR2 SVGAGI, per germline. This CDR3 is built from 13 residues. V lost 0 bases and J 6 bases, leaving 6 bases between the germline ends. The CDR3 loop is CASSYSEGNEQFF. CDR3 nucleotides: TGTGCCAGCAGTTACTCGGAAGGCAATGAGCAGTTCTTC.

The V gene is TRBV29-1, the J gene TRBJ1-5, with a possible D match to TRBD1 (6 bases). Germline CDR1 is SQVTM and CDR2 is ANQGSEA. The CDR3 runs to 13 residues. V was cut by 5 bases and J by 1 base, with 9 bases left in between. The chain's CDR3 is CSVRGTSNQPQHF. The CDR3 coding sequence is TGCAGCGTTCGCGGGACAAGCAATCAGCCCCAGCATTTT.

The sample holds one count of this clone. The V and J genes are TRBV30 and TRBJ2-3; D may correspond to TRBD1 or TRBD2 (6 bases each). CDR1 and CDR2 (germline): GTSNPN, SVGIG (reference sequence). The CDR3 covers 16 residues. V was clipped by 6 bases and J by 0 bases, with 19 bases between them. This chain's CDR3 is CACSPGAAPSTDTQYF. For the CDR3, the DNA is TGTGCCTGCTCCCCGGGGGCGGCCCCGAGCACAGATACGCAGTATTTT.

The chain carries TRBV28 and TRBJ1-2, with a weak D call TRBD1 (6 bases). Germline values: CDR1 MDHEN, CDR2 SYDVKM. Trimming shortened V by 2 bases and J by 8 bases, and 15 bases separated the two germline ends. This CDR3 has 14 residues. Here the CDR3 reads CASSLRAGAVGYTF. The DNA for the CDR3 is TGTGCCAGCAGTTTACGAGCAGGGGCCGTAGGCTACACCTTC.

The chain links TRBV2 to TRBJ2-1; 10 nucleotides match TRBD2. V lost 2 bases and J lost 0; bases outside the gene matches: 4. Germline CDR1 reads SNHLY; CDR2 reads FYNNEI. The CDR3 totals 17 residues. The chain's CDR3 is CASSEPSGGISYNEQFF. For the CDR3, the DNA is TGTGCCAGCAGTGAACCTAGCGGGGGAATCTCCTACAATGAGCAGTTCTTC.

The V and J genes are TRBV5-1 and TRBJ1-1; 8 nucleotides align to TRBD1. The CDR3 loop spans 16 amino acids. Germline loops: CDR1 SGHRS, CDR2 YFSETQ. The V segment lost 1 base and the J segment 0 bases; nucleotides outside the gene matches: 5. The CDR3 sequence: CASSLSLQGVNTEAFF. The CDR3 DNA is TGCGCCAGCAGCTTGTCTTTACAGGGGGTGAACACTGAAGCTTTCTTT.

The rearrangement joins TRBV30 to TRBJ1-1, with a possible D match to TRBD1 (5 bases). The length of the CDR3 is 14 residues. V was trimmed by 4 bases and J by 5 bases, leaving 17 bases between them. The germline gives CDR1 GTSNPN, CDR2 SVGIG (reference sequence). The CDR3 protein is CAWKQDPRGTEAFF. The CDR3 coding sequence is TGTGCCTGGAAACAGGACCCTCGGGGGACTGAAGCTTTCTTT. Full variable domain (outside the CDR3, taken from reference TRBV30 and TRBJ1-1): SQTIHQWPATLVQPVGSPLSLECTVEGTSNPNLYWYRQAAGRGLQLLFYSVGIGQISSEVPQNLSASRPQDRQFILSSKKLLLSDSGFYLCAWKQDPRGTEAFFGQGTRLTVV.

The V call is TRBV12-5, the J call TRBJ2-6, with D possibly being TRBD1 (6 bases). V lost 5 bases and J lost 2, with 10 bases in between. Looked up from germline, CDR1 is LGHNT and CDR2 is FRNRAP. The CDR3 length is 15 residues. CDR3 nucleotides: TGTGCTAGTGGTCCACAGGGACCTGGGGCCAACGTCCTGACTTTC. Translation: CASGPQGPGANVLTF.

CDR3 in amino acids: CASSLVGTAYEQYF. The CDR3 coding sequence is TGTGCCAGCAGCTTAGTCGGGACAGCTTACGAGCAGTACTTC. The rearrangement joins TRBV7-8 to TRBJ2-7; 7 nucleotides agree with TRBD1. Germline V lookup: CDR1 SGHVS, CDR2 FQNEAQ. The CDR3 sequence is 14 residues long. V was clipped by 1 base and J by 4 bases; unmatched bases: 4.

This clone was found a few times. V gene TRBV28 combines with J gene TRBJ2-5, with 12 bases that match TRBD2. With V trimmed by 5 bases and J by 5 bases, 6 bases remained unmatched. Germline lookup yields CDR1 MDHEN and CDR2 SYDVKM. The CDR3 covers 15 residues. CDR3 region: CASSPLAGGPETQYF. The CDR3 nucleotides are TGTGCCAGCAGTCCGCTAGCGGGAGGGCCCGAGACCCAGTACTTC. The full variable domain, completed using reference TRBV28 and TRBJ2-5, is DVKVTQSSRYLVKRTGEKVFLECVQDMDHENMFWYRQDPGLGLRLIYFSYDVKMKEKGDIPEGYSVSREKKERFSLILESASTNQTSMYLCASSPLAGGPETQYFGPGTRLLVL.

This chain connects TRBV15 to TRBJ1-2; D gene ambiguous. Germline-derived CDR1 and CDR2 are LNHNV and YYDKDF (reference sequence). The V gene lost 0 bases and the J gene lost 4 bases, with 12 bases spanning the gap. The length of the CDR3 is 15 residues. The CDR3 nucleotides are TGTGCCACCAGCAGAGATCTCTCGGACGTCTATGGCTACACCTTC. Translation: CATSRDLSDVYGYTF.

The CDR3, as DNA: TGTGCCAGCAGCTTATACGGGGCGGAGACCCAGTACTTC. It encodes CASSLYGAETQYF. This chain uses TRBV11-3 with TRBJ2-5; the D gene could be TRBD1 or TRBD2 (5 bases each). From germline, CDR1 is SGHNT and CDR2 YENEEA. The ends were cut back, 2 bases at V and 5 bases at J, with 9 bases in the middle. This CDR3 comprises 13 residues. The full variable domain, its missing parts supplied by reference TRBV11-3 and TRBJ2-5, is EAGVVQSPRYKIIEKKQPVAFWCNPISGHNTLYWYLQNLGQGPELLIRYENEEAVDDSQLPKDRFSAERLKGVDSTLKIQPAELGDSAVYLCASSLYGAETQYFGPGTRLLVL.